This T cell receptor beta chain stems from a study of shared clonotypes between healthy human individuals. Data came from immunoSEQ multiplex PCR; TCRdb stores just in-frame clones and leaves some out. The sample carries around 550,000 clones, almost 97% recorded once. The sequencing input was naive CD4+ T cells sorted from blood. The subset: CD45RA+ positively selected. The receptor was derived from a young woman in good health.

In DNA form, the CDR3 reads TGTGCCAGCAGCCGGGACGCCTCCTACAATGAGCAGTTCTTC. Its translation is CASSRDASYNEQFF. The rearrangement joins TRBV9 to TRBJ2-1; D is possibly TRBD1 or TRBD2 (5 bases each). There are 14 residues in the CDR3. Trimming left V 4 bases short and J 0 bases short, with 8 bases between. CDR1 is SGDLS and CDR2 is YYNGEE in the germline V gene.